Presented here are 17 T cell receptor beta chains from one specimen sequenced in a study of T cell responses to AZD1222 COVID-19 vaccine. Generated by immunoSEQ multiplex PCR, the TCRdb table keeps only in-frame clones and is missing some. Of 95,000 or so clones in the sample, approximately 90% were seen once. The sequencing used peripheral blood, collected on day 0 of AZD1222 vaccination. The receptors originated from an adult in good health.

This chain links TRBV1 with TRBJ2-3; no DNA check was done on the table's D call, TRBD2. TRBV1 represents a pseudogene. The CDR3 length is 19 residues. As DNA, the CDR3 is TGCACCAGCAGCCCGTACGGGGGCATGCGGGGGGGCGAGGCAGATACGCAGTATTTT. It codes for CTSSPYGGMRGGEADTQYF.

This sequence joins TRBV19 and TRBJ1-5; D is possibly TRBD1 (6 bases). Trimming removed 4 bases at V and 0 bases at J, with 16 bases between. CDR1 and CDR2 (germline): LNHDA, SQIVND (reference sequence). There are 17 residues in the CDR3. CDR3 amino acids: CASSTTTGSFSNQPQHF. CDR3 bases: TGTGCCAGTAGTACCACGACAGGTTCCTTTAGCAATCAGCCCCAGCATTTT.

The J gene is TRBJ2-7, the V gene TRBV7-2, with D unresolved. This CDR3 is built from 13 residues. V gave up 0 bases and J gave up 5 bases, with 8 bases separating them. Germline lookup yields CDR1 SGHTA and CDR2 FQGNSA. CDR3 sequence (DNA): TGTGCCAGCAGCTTAGCGCTTCTTAACGAGCAGTACTTC. It codes for CASSLALLNEQYF.

V gene TRBV3-1 (or the pseudogene TRBV3-2) combines with J gene TRBJ1-5; no clear D gene. The ends were cut back, 5 bases at V and 0 bases at J, with 23 bases in the middle. The CDR3 has 19 amino acids. Germline CDR1 is LGHDT and CDR2 is YNNKEL (reference sequence). This chain's CDR3 is CASSFLRTATLYSNQPQHF. DNA of the CDR3: TGTGCCAGCAGCTTCCTGCGGACGGCTACTCTGTATAGCAATCAGCCCCAGCATTTT.

A single count supports this clone. The chain couples TRBV12-3 or TRBV12-4 to TRBJ1-5, with no clear D. This CDR3 has 12 residues. Trimming took 3 bases from V and 4 from J, leaving 4 bases between them. The CDR3 nucleotides read TGTGCCAGCAGTTTGGGGAATCAGCCCCAGCATTTT. It specifies CASSLGNQPQHF.

The chain has TRBV6-5 and TRBJ2-1; 12 positions match TRBD2. This CDR3 is 16 amino acids long. The trim removed 0 bases at V and 10 bases at J, leaving 7 bases unmatched. Germline V lookup: CDR1 MNHEY, CDR2 SVGAGI. This CDR3 reads CASSYSTSGGRGEQFF. The CDR3 DNA reads TGTGCCAGCAGTTACTCGACTAGCGGGGGCCGGGGGGAGCAGTTCTTC.

The chain joins TRBV11-2 to TRBJ2-6; D call uncertain. The germline gives CDR1 SGHAT, CDR2 FQNNGV. Deletions cut 5 bases from V and 4 bases from J, with 9 bases between. This CDR3 is built from 14 residues. CDR3 nucleotide sequence: TGTGCCAGCAGCCCCAGTGCGGGGGCCAACGTCCTGACTTTC. Protein product: CASSPSAGANVLTF.

This chain connects TRBV4-2 to TRBJ1-2; 10 bases fit TRBD1. With V trimmed by 3 bases and J by 5 bases, 9 bases remained unmatched. The V gene's germline CDR1 is LGHNA and CDR2 YNFKEQ. This CDR3 has 16 amino acids. The CDR3 DNA reads TGTGCCAGCAGCCAGTCAGGGGGACAGGGGCTATATGGCTACACCTTC. This translates into CASSQSGGQGLYGYTF.

The V gene is TRBV11-2, the J gene TRBJ2-7; 7 nucleotides line up with TRBD2. Germline trimming cut 0 bases from V and 3 bases from J; bases unmatched to any gene: 8. CDR1 and CDR2 from the germline V gene are SGHAT and FQNNGV. The CDR3 has 16 residues. This chain's CDR3 is CASSLDYAGDLYEQYF. The DNA for the CDR3 is TGTGCCAGCAGCTTAGACTATGCGGGGGACCTCTACGAGCAGTACTTC.

The chain links TRBV7-2 to TRBJ2-6; D is tentatively TRBD1 or TRBD2 (6 bases each). The CDR3 is 17 residues long. Germline CDR1 and CDR2: SGHTA and FQGNSA. The germline V and J ends were trimmed by 4 bases and 0 bases, with 13 bases remaining between them. The CDR3 sequence is CASSSRGGSSGANVLTF. The CDR3, as DNA: TGTGCCAGCAGCTCCAGAGGGGGGAGCTCTGGGGCCAACGTCCTGACTTTC.

The CDR3: CASSQARREGDIQYF. The CDR3 bases are TGCGCCAGCAGCCAAGCTCGCAGGGAGGGAGACATTCAGTACTTC. This sequence joins TRBV4-1 and TRBJ2-4, with 7 bases fitting TRBD2. The CDR3 spans 15 residues. With V trimmed by 1 base and J by 8 bases, 8 bases remained unmatched. CDR1 is MGHRA, CDR2 YSYEKL, per germline.

V and J are TRBV5-1 and TRBJ1-1; possible D gene TRBD1, 5 bases. This CDR3 is 14 amino acids long. Germline assignment: CDR1 SGHRS and CDR2 YFSETQ. Deletions cut 5 bases from V and 2 bases from J, with 13 bases between. The CDR3 DNA sequence: TGCGCCAGCAGTTCCGAGGGGACTAACACTGAAGCTTTCTTT. It yields the protein CASSSEGTNTEAFF.

The chain employs TRBV12-3 or TRBV12-4 and TRBJ1-4; no firm D call. The germline V and J ends were trimmed by 7 bases and 8 bases, with 14 bases remaining between them. The CDR3 sequence is 13 residues long. DNA for the CDR3: TGTGCCAGCATGGGAGTAGGCGTCGAAAAACTGTTTTTT. Translated: CASMGVGVEKLFF.

This clone occurred a few times. The V and J genes are TRBV4-2 and TRBJ1-5; 7 nucleotides agree with TRBD1. J was trimmed by 5 bases and V by 1 base; bases with no gene match: 2. Germline values: CDR1 LGHNA, CDR2 YNFKEQ. This CDR3 contains 14 residues. DNA for the CDR3: TGTGCCAGCAGCCAAGGACAGGGATATCAGCCCCAGCATTTT. This codes for CASSQGQGYQPQHF.

The chain uses TRBV5-1 and TRBJ1-2, with D uncertain. CDR1 and CDR2 from the germline V gene are SGHRS and YFSETQ. The CDR3 runs to 16 residues. The V end lost 3 bases, the J end lost 0 bases, and 15 bases lay between the germline ends. CDR3 nucleotide sequence: TGCGCCAGCAGCTCGTCGACGGGCTCAGCTAACTATGGCTACACCTTC. Its translation is CASSSSTGSANYGYTF.

J is TRBJ2-4 and V is TRBV7-2; TRBD1 or TRBD2 may be the D gene (7 bases each). There are 14 residues in the CDR3. V lost 5 bases to trimming and J lost 7 bases, with 15 bases between them. Looked up from germline, CDR1 is SGHTA and CDR2 is FQGNSA. Here the CDR3 reads CASSPQGGTNIQYF. In DNA form, the CDR3 reads TGTGCCAGCAGCCCCCAGGGGGGGACGAACATTCAGTACTTC.

This chain joins TRBV2 and TRBJ2-7; D is undetermined. Per germline, CDR1 SNHLY and CDR2 FYNNEI. Trimming removed 1 base from V and 3 bases from J, with 7 bases in between. The CDR3 spans 13 residues. CDR3 DNA sequence: TGTGCCAGCAGTGAAGGACTGGGCTACGAGCAGTACTTC. Encoded protein: CASSEGLGYEQYF.